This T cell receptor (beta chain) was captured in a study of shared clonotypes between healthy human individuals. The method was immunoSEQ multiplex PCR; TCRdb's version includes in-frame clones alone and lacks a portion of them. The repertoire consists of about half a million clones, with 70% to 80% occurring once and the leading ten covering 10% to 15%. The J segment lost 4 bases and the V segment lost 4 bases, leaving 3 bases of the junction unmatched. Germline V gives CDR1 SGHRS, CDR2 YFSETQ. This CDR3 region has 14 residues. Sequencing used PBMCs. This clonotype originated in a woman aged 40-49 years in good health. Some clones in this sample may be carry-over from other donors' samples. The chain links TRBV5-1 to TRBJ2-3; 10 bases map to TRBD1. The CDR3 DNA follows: TGCGCCAGCAGCAGGGACAGGGGCCCAGATACGCAGTATTTT. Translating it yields CASSRDRGPDTQYF.